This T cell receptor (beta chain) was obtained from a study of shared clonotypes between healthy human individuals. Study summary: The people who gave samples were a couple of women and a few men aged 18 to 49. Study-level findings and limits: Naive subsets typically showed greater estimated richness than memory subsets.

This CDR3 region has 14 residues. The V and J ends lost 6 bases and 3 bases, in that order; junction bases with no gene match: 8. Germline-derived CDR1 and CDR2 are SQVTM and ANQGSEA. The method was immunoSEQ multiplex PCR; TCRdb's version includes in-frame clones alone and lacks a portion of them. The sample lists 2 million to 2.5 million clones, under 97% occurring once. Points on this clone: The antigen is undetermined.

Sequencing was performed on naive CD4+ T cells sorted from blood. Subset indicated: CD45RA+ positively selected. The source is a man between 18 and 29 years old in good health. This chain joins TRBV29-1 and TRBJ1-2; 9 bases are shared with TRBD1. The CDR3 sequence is CSVAQGTGYYGYTF. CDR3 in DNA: TGCAGCGTAGCGCAAGGGACAGGGTACTATGGCTACACCTTC.